The sequence of this T cell receptor beta chain was determined in a study of blood T cell repertoires in COVID-19. Data came from immunoSEQ multiplex PCR; TCRdb stores just in-frame clones and leaves some out. The sample includes some 220,000 clones, about 80% of them seen just once. This CDR3 is built from 15 residues. In germline, CDR1 is SGHKS, CDR2 YYEKEE (reference sequence). V shed 2 bases and J 0 bases; nucleotides not matched to a gene: 3. The V call is TRBV5-5, the J call TRBJ1-2; 8 nucleotides line up with TRBD1. The sequenced material came from PBMCs or T cells enriched from blood (not recorded which). The source is a middle-aged woman with acute COVID-19. The CDR3 coding sequence is TGTGCCAGCAGCTTTGTGGACAGGGCTAACTATGGCTACACCTTC. It codes for CASSFVDRANYGYTF. The full variable domain, completed using reference TRBV5-5 and TRBJ1-2, is DAGVTQSPTHLIKTRGQQVTLRCSPISGHKSVSWYQQVLGQGPQFIFQYYEKEERGRGNFPDRFSARQFPNYSSELNVNALLLGDSALYLCASSFVDRANYGYTFGSGTRLTVV.